Listed below are T cell receptor beta chains from one sample, sequenced in a study of CD8+CD57+ T cells in acquired aplastic anemia. TCRdb used MiXCR to reprocess the reads, holding one entry per CDR3 protein. The profile shows 300,000 or so distinct CDR3 sequences, about three fifths of them singletons. Sequencing was carried out using sorted CD4+, CD8+, or CD8+CD57+ T cells (not recorded which) from PBMCs. The receptor set was obtained from a human donor with aplastic anemia. The CDR3 runs from the conserved cysteine through the conserved F or W. The order of the fields is V gene, clone size, J gene, D gene, CDR3 DNA, CDR3 protein. D genes are given only for firm matches. A row's size may be missing; if present it is once, few, many or a size class.

>TRBV18|NA|TRBJ1-3|TRBD1
TGTACCAGCTCACCGGGGACAGTCTCTGGAAACACCATATATTTT
CTSSPGTVSGNTIYF
>TRBV7-3|NA|TRBJ1-1|TRBD1
TGTGCCAGCAGCTTAGCCGGGACAGGGGGGGGCACTGAAGCTTTCTTT
CASSLAGTGGGTEAFF
>TRBV7-9|NA|TRBJ2-3|TRBD2
TGTGCCAGCAGCGCCCCTAGCGGTAGCACAGATACGCAGTATTTT
CASSAPSGSTDTQYF
>TRBV12-3/TRBV12-4|many|TRBJ1-1|TRBD1
TGTGCCAGCAGTTTAGGGACAGGGTCGGCTTTCTTT
CASSLGTGSAFF
>TRBV29-1|NA|TRBJ1-2|NA
TGCAGCGTTCTGGACAGCGCGAACGAAGGCTACACCTTC
CSVLDSANEGYTF
>TRBV10-3|NA|TRBJ1-1|NA
TGTGCCATCACCGAGTCAACAGTGAACACTGAAGCTTTCTTT
CAITESTVNTEAFF
>TRBV20-1|once|TRBJ1-6|NA
TGCAGTGCTAGAGATCCGGAGGGCTACTATAATTCACCCCTCCACTTT
CSARDPEGYYNSPLHF
>TRBV19|NA|TRBJ1-2|NA
TGTGCCAGTAGTACCGGGCTTAACTATGGCTACACCTTC
CASSTGLNYGYTF
>TRBV20-1|NA|TRBJ2-7|NA
TGCAGTGCTAGAGCCCCAGCTGTACGGGAGCAGTACTTC
CSARAPAVREQYF
>TRBV4-1|NA|TRBJ1-5|TRBD1
TGCGCCAGCAGCCCAGGACAGGGCTGGGATAGCAATCAGCCCCAGCATTTT
CASSPGQGWDSNQPQHF
>TRBV20-1|once|TRBJ1-5|TRBD1
TGCAGTGCCACGCCCGGGACAGGGCGGAATCAGCCCCAGCATTTT
CSATPGTGRNQPQHF
>TRBV20-1|NA|TRBJ2-7|NA
TGCAGTGCTAGAGATCCGGCGGGAAGCCCCGAGCAGTACTTC
CSARDPAGSPEQYF
>TRBV20-1|NA|TRBJ1-3|NA
TGCAGTGCTAGGGTAACGGCTGGAAACACCATATATTTT
CSARVTAGNTIYF
>TRBV7-8|once|TRBJ2-3|NA
TGTGCCAGCAGCTTCGCCGGGGCGAACACAGATACGCAGTATTTT
CASSFAGANTDTQYF
>TRBV25-1|many|TRBJ1-2|NA
TGTGCCAGTAGGGGGTTCAAAGATGGCTACACCTTC
CASRGFKDGYTF
>TRBV12-5|once|TRBJ2-5|TRBD2
TGTGCTAGTGGTTCCCAGCGCGGGAGAGAGACCCAGTACTTC
CASGSQRGRETQYF
>TRBV15|NA|TRBJ2-1|NA
TGTGCCACCAGCAGAGAGCGTGTAAGCTCCTACAATGAGCAGTTCTTC
CATSRERVSSYNEQFF
>TRBV5-1|many|TRBJ2-5|TRBD1
TGCGCCAGCAGCTTTGGGACAGGGCAACAAGAGACCCAGTACTTC
CASSFGTGQQETQYF
>TRBV7-9|NA|TRBJ1-3|NA
TGTGCCAGCAGCTTAGGGGCGCCCAGCTCTGGAAACACCATATATTTT
CASSLGAPSSGNTIYF
>TRBV2|NA|TRBJ1-2|NA
TGTGCCAGCAGTGAAGCGGAGGGGAGTAAATATGGCTACACCTTC
CASSEAEGSKYGYTF
>TRBV5-5|NA|TRBJ1-3|NA
TGTGCCAGCAGCTTGGGACCGGACTCTGGAAACACCATATATTTT
CASSLGPDSGNTIYF
>TRBV12-5|NA|TRBJ2-7|TRBD1
TGTGCTAGTGGTTTGACACAACAGGGGGGCGAGCAGTACTTC
CASGLTQQGGEQYF
>TRBV19|NA|TRBJ1-1|TRBD1
TGTGCCAGTAGGAAGGGACAGGCGAACACTGAAGCTTTCTTT
CASRKGQANTEAFF
>TRBV5-1|many|TRBJ2-1|TRBD2
TGCGCCAGCAGCTTGACCGGAGTAGCGGGGGGGAACAATGAGCAGTTCTTC
CASSLTGVAGGNNEQFF
>TRBV5-8|many|TRBJ1-3|NA
TGTGCCAGCAGCACAGATACCTTCTCTGGAAACACCATATATTTT
CASSTDTFSGNTIYF
>TRBV5-1|many|TRBJ1-2|NA
TGCGCCAGCAGCTTGGTGAGCCCTGGCCATGGCTACACCTTC
CASSLVSPGHGYTF
>TRBV20-1|many|TRBJ1-2|TRBD1
TGCAGTGCTGCGGGACAGGGTGGTGGCTACACCTTC
CSAAGQGGGYTF
>TRBV5-8|many|TRBJ2-3|TRBD2
TGTGCCAGCACCCCACCACAGCGGGGGGGCACAGATACGCAGTATTTT
CASTPPQRGGTDTQYF
>TRBV6-1|many|TRBJ1-3|NA
TGTGCCAGCACCTCAGGCTTTAGCTCTGGAAACACCATATATTTT
CASTSGFSSGNTIYF
>TRBV4-1|few|TRBJ2-7|TRBD2
TGCGCCAGCAGCCATGCTTCCGGGACTATCTCCTACGAGCAGTACTTC
CASSHASGTISYEQYF
>TRBV2|few|TRBJ1-1|TRBD1
TGTGCCAGCAGTTATGACAGGGCCGGCACTGAAGCTTTCTTT
CASSYDRAGTEAFF
>TRBV29-1|few|TRBJ1-2|NA
TGCAGCGTTGAAGTAACCGGGGGAAACTATGGCTACACCTTC
CSVEVTGGNYGYTF
>TRBV11-2|NA|TRBJ2-2|NA
TGTGCCGCCCGGGAAGGTACCGGGGAGCTGTTTTTT
CAAREGTGELFF
>TRBV10-3|NA|TRBJ1-2|TRBD1
TGTGCCATCAGTGAGTGGACAGGGGATGGCTACACCTTC
CAISEWTGDGYTF
>TRBV6-2/TRBV6-3|NA|TRBJ2-3|TRBD2
TGTGCCAGCATTAAACCCGGGACTAGGGCCGATACGCAGTATTTT
CASIKPGTRADTQYF
>TRBV5-1|once|TRBJ2-7|TRBD2
TGCGCCAGCAGCTTGACCGACGGGGGGGAGTACGAGCAGTACTTC
CASSLTDGGEYEQYF
>TRBV7-9|many|TRBJ2-1|TRBD2
TGTGCCAGCAGCCATCTAGCGGGAAGCTCCTACAATGAGCAGTTCTTC
CASSHLAGSSYNEQFF
>TRBV20-1|few|TRBJ2-7|TRBD2
TGCAGTGCTAGAGTGGCGGGAGGGTTCTACGAGCAGTACTTC
CSARVAGGFYEQYF
>TRBV7-3|NA|TRBJ2-6|TRBD2
TGTGCCAGCAGCCCGCAGCGGGGGTCAGGGGCCAACGTCCTGACTTTC
CASSPQRGSGANVLTF
>TRBV5-4|NA|TRBJ2-7|TRBD2
TGCGCCAGCAGCTTGGAGCGGGGGAACACCTACGAGCAGTACTTC
CASSLERGNTYEQYF
>TRBV19|NA|TRBJ1-3|NA
TGTGCCAGTAGTACAAGGATAACGGACCGAAACACCATATATTTT
CASSTRITDRNTIYF
>TRBV10-3|NA|TRBJ1-2|TRBD1
TGTGCCATCGGGGCCGGACAGGGCTATGGCTACACCTTC
CAIGAGQGYGYTF
>TRBV7-6|NA|TRBJ2-7|NA
TGTGCCAGCAGCTCGATCCAGAGGAGCGAGCAGTACTTC
CASSSIQRSEQYF
>TRBV30|NA|TRBJ2-1|NA
TGTGCCTGGAGTGACGGGGCGAATAAGGAGCAGTTCTTC
CAWSDGANKEQFF
>TRBV12-3/TRBV12-4|many|TRBJ2-3|TRBD2
TGTGCCAGCAGCCCTCGAGCGGGAGGGCCGGATACGCAGTATTTT
CASSPRAGGPDTQYF
>TRBV20-1|NA|TRBJ1-5|NA
TGCAGTGCTAGTCGGGGGCCCAGGCTGACCCAGCATTTT
CSASRGPRLTQHF
>TRBV12-3/TRBV12-4|NA|TRBJ1-6|TRBD1
TGTGCCAGCAGTGTGAGGGGACAGGTGCGGATCACCCTCCACTTT
CASSVRGQVRITLHF
>TRBV24-1|NA|TRBJ2-1|TRBD2
TGTGCCACCAGTCAAGGACTAGCGGGAGGATTTGAGCAGTTCTTC
CATSQGLAGGFEQFF
>TRBV19|NA|TRBJ2-7|TRBD1
TGTGCCAGTAGTATAGGGGACAGGGGGGTGGACGAGCAGTACTTC
CASSIGDRGVDEQYF
>TRBV7-6|NA|TRBJ1-2|NA
TGTGCCAGCAGCCGCACCCTTACTGAGGGCTACACCTTC
CASSRTLTEGYTF